The 11 T cell receptor beta chains below all came from one sample that was sequenced in a study of HIV-infected children after antiretroviral therapy interruption. Unique molecular identifiers were included in an RNA-based 3' RACE TCR library. TCRdb used MiXCR to reprocess the 3' RACE reads, holding one entry per CDR3 protein. The sample consists of around 40,000 distinct CDR3 sequences, 6.5% of them appearing once. Treatment defined: PENTA 11 planned treatment interruption arm or continuous ART arm. This material consisted of CD45RA+ CD4+ T cells from PBMCs, pooled from several time points, taken from a donor given antiretroviral therapy, either interrupted or continuous. Subset reported: naive CD4+ CD45RA+ CD45RO- T cells. These receptors came from a pool of human donors with HIV.

This clonotype appeared many times. At one end, the junction sequence differs from germline, possibly due to a read error. This chain uses TRBV19 with TRBJ2-1, with D tentatively TRBD1 (6 bases). The germline gives CDR1 LNHDA, CDR2 SQIVND (reference sequence). This CDR3 is built from 14 residues. CDR3 nucleotide sequence: TGTGCCAGCAGTATGAGGGGGAGCTATGCTGAGCAGTTCTTC. This sequence encodes CASSMRGSYAEQFF.

This clonotype was seen many times. The chain combines TRBV12-3 or TRBV12-4 with TRBJ1-5; D might be TRBD1 (5 bases). The V gene lost 4 bases and the J gene lost 6 bases, with 25 bases spanning the gap. This CDR3 spans 18 amino acids. DNA of the CDR3: TGTGCCAGCAGTTCGGGGCCCAAGGTCCTCCGGGGAAGTCAGCCCCAGCATTTT. Amino acids: CASSSGPKVLRGSQPQHF.

This clonotype was observed a handful of times. The chain employs TRBV5-8 and TRBJ1-5; D gene unclear. V gave up 0 bases and J gave up 0 bases, with 13 bases separating them. CDR3 length: 17 amino acids. The germline CDR1 and CDR2 sequences are SGHTS and YDEGEE. CDR3 loop: CASSLVLKTYSNQPQHF. The CDR3 DNA reads TGTGCCAGCAGCTTGGTCCTGAAGACCTATAGCAATCAGCCCCAGCATTTT.

This clonotype appeared a few times. This chain joins TRBV2 and TRBJ2-2, with D possibly being TRBD2 (5 bases). CDR1 SNHLY and CDR2 FYNNEI come from the germline V gene. CDR3 length equals 16 residues. Trimming removed 2 bases from V and 6 bases from J, with 16 bases in between. CDR3 DNA sequence: TGTGCCAGCAGTGAATTAGCGTGGAAGAATGCCGGGGAGCTGTTTTTT. Translation: CASSELAWKNAGELFF.

This clonotype turned up a few times. The chain links TRBV9 to TRBJ2-3; 10 bases are a match to TRBD2. Germline CDR1 SGDLS, CDR2 YYNGEE. The CDR3 sequence is 16 residues long. Trimming removed 4 bases from V and 4 bases from J; junction bases left unmatched: 9. CDR3 protein: CASSPPGLASSDTQYF. In DNA, the CDR3 is TGTGCCAGCAGCCCTCCGGGACTAGCGTCCTCAGATACGCAGTATTTT. The whole variable domain, filled in from reference TRBV9 and TRBJ2-3, reads DSGVTQTPKHLITATGQRVTLRCSPRSGDLSVYWYQQSLDQGLQFLIQYYNGEERAKGNILERFSAQQFPDLHSELNLSSLELGDSALYFCASSPPGLASSDTQYFGPGTRLTVL.

Ten or more counts support this clonotype. The chain couples TRBV19 to TRBJ2-6, with D possibly matching TRBD2 (5 bases). Trimming shortened V by 6 bases and J by 0 bases, and 12 bases separated the two germline ends. Per the germline V gene, CDR1 is LNHDA and CDR2 is SQIVND (reference sequence). CDR3 length: 16 amino acids. CDR3 nucleotides: TGTGCCAGTAGAGAGGGCTCTCTCTCTGGGGCCAACGTCCTGACTTTC. It specifies CASREGSLSGANVLTF.

At least ten counts were recorded for this clonotype. The genes are TRBV10-3 and TRBJ2-3, with TRBD2 matching over 10 bases. CDR3 length: 15 residues. CDR1 is ENHRY, CDR2 SYGVKD, per germline. The V gene end was trimmed by 4 bases and the J gene end by 6 bases; junction bases not matched to a gene: 7. CDR3 in amino acids: CAISATSGNIDTQYF. The CDR3 DNA is TGTGCCATCAGTGCAACTAGCGGGAACATTGATACGCAGTATTTT.

The gene calls are TRBV11-2 and TRBJ2-2; D is unresolved. CDR1 and CDR2 from the germline V gene are SGHAT and FQNNGV. Deletions cut 1 base from V and 6 bases from J, with 9 bases between. The CDR3 is 14 residues long. CDR3 amino acids: CASSLGLSSGELFF. The CDR3 region has the DNA TGTGCCAGCAGCTTAGGTCTATCCTCCGGGGAGCTGTTTTTT.

Details on this clonotype: At one of its ends the junction is not consistent with the germline gene, which may arise from a read error. CDR3 DNA: TGTGCCAGCAGCCAACAGATTTCCAACGAAAGATTATTTTTC. Protein sequence: CASSQQISNERLFF. This chain uses TRBV4-2 with TRBJ1-4; D unclear. Per germline, CDR1 LGHNA and CDR2 YNFKEQ. CDR3 size: 14 residues.

By proportion, this clonotype is medium-sized. The chain links TRBV6-6 to TRBJ1-3; D ambiguous. CDR3 size: 13 residues. With 8 bases removed from V and 16 bases from J, the gap between germline ends came to 24 bases. Germline values: CDR1 MNHNY, CDR2 SVGAGI (reference sequence). The CDR3 here is CASGVYSGNTLYF. The CDR3, as DNA: TGTGCCAGCGGTGTATATTCTGGAAATACGCTCTATTTT.

The chain joins TRBV29-1 to TRBJ2-5; D is unresolved. Trimming cost V 5 bases and J 0 bases, with 7 bases left between them. Germline assignment: CDR1 SQVTM and CDR2 ANQGSEA. This CDR3 spans 12 amino acids. The CDR3, as DNA: TGCAGCGTTCAGAGAAACCAAGAGACCCAGTACTTC. This gives the protein CSVQRNQETQYF.